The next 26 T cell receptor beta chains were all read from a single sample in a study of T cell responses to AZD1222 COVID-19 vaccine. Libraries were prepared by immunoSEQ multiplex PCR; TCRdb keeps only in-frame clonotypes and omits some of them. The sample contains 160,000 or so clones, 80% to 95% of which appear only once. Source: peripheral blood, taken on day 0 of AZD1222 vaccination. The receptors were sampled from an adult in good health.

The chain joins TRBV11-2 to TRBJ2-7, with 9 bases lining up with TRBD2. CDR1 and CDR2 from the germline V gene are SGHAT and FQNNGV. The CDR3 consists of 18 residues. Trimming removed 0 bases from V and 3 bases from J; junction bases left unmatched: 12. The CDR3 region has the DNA TGTGCCAGCAGCTTAGAAGTTTGGGCTAGCGGGACCCTCTACGAGCAGTACTTC. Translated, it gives CASSLEVWASGTLYEQYF.

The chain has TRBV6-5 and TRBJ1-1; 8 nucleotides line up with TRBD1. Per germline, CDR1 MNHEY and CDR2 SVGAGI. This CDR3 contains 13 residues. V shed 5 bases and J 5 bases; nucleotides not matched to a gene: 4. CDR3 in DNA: TGTGCCAGCAGTATCAGGGGGCGGACTGAAGCTTTCTTT. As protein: CASSIRGRTEAFF.

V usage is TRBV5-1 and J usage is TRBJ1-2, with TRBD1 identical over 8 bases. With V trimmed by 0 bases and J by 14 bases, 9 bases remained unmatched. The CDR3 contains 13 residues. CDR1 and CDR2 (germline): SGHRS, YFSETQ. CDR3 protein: CASSLARDRSGTF. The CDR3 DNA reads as TGCGCCAGCAGCTTGGCCCGGGACAGGAGTGGAACCTTC. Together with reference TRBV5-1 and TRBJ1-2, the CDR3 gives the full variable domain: KAGVTQTPRYLIKTRGQQVTLSCSPISGHRSVSWYQQTPGQGLQFLFEYFSETQRNKGNFPGRFSGRQFSNSRSEMNVSTLELGDSALYLCASSLARDRSGTFGSGTRLTVV.

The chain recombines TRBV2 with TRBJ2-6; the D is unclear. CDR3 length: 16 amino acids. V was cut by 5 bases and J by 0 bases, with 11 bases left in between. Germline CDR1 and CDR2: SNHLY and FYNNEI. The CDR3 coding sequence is TGTGCCAGCAGTCTGTACAAGAGCTCTGGGGCCAACGTCCTGACTTTC. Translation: CASSLYKSSGANVLTF.

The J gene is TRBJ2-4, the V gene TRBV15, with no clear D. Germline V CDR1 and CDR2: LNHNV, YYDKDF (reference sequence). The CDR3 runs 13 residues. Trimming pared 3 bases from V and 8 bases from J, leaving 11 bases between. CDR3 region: CATSRQHIDIQYF. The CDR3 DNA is TGTGCCACCAGCAGGCAGCATATTGACATTCAGTACTTC.

CDR3 sequence: CASSPPPTEWPFDEQYF. For the CDR3, the DNA is TGTGCCAGCTCACCACCGCCGACAGAGTGGCCCTTCGACGAGCAGTACTTC. This sequence joins TRBV18 and TRBJ2-7; tentatively, D is TRBD1 (5 bases). Per the germline V gene, CDR1 is KGHSH and CDR2 is LQKENI. The CDR3 extends over 17 amino acids. The V end was cut by 0 bases, the J end by 5 bases, with 20 bases between.

CDR3 DNA sequence: TGTGCCAGCAGCTTAGCGGCTAGCTCCTACAATGAGCAGTTCTTC. Protein product: CASSLAASSYNEQFF. The rearrangement joins TRBV7-2 to TRBJ2-1; no reliable D call. V shed 0 bases and J shed 0 bases, with 6 bases lying between them. The length of the CDR3 is 15 residues. Germline V gene data show CDR1 as SGHTA and CDR2 as FQGNSA.

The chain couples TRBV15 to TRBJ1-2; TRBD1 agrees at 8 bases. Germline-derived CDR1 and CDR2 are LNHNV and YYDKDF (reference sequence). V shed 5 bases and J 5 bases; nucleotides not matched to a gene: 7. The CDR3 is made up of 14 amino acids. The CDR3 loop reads CATSPARTGYGYTF. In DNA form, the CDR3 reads TGTGCCACCAGCCCTGCGCGGACAGGGTATGGCTACACCTTC.

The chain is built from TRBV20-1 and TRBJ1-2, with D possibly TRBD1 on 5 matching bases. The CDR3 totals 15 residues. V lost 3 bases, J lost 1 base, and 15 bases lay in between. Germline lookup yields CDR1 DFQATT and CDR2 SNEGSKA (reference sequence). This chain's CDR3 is CSASRGLSLNYGYTF. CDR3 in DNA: TGCAGTGCTAGTAGGGGATTGTCCCTTAACTATGGCTACACCTTC.

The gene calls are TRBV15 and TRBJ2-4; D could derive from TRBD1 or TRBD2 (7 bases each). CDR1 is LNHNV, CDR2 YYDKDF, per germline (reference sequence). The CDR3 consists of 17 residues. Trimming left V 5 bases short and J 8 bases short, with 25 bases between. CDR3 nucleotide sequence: TGTGCCACCAGCCTCAGGGGGAGGGGGCGGACCGGCGACATTCAGTACTTC. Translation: CATSLRGRGRTGDIQYF.

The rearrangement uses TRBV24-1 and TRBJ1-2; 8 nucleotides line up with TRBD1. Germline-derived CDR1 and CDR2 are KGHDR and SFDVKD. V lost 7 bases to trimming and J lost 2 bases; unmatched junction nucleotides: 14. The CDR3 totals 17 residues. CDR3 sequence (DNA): TGTGCCACCAGCGCAACCCCTCCCAGGGGGCACAACTATGGCTACACCTTC. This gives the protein CATSATPPRGHNYGYTF.

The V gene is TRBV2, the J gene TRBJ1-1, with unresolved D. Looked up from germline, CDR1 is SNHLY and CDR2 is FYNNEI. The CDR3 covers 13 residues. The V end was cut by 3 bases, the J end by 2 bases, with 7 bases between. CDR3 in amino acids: CASSDQGNTEAFF. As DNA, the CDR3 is TGTGCCAGCAGTGATCAAGGTAACACTGAAGCTTTCTTT. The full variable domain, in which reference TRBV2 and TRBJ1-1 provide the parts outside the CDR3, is EPEVTQTPSHQVTQMGQEVILRCVPISNHLYFYWYRQILGQKVEFLVSFYNNEISEKSEIFDDQFSVERPDGSNFTLKIRSTKLEDSAMYFCASSDQGNTEAFFGQGTRLTVV.

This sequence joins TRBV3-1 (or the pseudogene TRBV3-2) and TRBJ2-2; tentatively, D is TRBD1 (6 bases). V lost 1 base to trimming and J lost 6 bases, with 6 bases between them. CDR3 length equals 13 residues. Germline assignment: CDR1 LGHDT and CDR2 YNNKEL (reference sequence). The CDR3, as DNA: TGTGCCAGCAGCCAAGGGGGGCCCGGGGAGCTGTTTTTT. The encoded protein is CASSQGGPGELFF.

The chain's CDR3 is CAISETGGGSPLHF. In DNA, the CDR3 is TGTGCCATCAGTGAAACAGGCGGGGGATCACCCCTCCACTTT. The V gene is TRBV10-3, the J gene TRBJ1-6; TRBD1 might be the D (5 bases). CDR1 ENHRY and CDR2 SYGVKD come from the germline V gene. The V end was cut by 3 bases, the J end by 10 bases, with 13 bases between. This CDR3 region has 14 residues.

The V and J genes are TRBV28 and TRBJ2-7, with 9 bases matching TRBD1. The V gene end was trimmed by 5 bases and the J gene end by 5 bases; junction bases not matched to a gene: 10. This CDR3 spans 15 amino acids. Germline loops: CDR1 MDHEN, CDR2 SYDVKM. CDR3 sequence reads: CASSNYRGLDDEQYF. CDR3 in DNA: TGTGCCAGCAGTAACTACAGGGGGCTTGACGACGAGCAGTACTTC.

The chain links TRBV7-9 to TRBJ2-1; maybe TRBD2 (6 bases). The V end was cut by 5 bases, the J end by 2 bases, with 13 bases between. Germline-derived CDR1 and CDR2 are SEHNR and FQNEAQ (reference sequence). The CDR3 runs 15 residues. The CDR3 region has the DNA TGTGCCAGCAGCCCGGGACGGACTACCTACAATGAGCAGTTCTTC. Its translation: CASSPGRTTYNEQFF.

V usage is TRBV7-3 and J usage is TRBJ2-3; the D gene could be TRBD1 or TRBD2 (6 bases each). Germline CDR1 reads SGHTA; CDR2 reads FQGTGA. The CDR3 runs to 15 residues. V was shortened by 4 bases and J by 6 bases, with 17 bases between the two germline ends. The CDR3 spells CASSWTTTTGDTQYF. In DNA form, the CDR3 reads TGTGCCAGCAGCTGGACTACAACTACAGGGGATACGCAGTATTTT.

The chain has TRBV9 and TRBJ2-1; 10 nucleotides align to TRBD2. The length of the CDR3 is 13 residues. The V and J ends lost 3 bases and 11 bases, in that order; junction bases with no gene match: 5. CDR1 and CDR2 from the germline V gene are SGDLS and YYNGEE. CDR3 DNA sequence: TGTGCCAGCAGCGAAACTAGCGGGACCAAGCAGTTCTTC. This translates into CASSETSGTKQFF.

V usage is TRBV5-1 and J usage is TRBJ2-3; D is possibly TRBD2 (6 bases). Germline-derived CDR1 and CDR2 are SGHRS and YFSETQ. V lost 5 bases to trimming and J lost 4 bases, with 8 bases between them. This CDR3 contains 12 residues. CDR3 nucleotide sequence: TGCGCCAGCAGGGGGGAGGCAGATACGCAGTATTTT. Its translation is CASRGEADTQYF.

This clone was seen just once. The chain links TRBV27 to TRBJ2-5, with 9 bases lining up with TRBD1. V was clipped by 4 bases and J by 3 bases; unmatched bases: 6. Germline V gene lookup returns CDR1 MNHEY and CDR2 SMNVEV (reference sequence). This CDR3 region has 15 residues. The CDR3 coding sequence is TGTGCCAGCAGTTACTGGACAGGGGCTAAAGAGACCCAGTACTTC. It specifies CASSYWTGAKETQYF.

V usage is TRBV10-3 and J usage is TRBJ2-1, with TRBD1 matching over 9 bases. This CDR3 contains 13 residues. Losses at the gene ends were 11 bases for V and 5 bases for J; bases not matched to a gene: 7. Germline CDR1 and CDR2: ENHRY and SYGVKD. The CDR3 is CAVDRGMNNEQFF. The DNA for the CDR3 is TGTGCCGTCGACAGGGGGATGAACAATGAGCAGTTCTTC.

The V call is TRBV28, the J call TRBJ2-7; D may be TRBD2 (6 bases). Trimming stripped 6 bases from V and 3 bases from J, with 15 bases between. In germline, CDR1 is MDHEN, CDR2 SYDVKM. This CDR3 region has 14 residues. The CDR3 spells CASRRSGPLYEQYF. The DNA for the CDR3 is TGTGCCAGCAGGAGGAGCGGGCCCCTCTACGAGCAGTACTTC.

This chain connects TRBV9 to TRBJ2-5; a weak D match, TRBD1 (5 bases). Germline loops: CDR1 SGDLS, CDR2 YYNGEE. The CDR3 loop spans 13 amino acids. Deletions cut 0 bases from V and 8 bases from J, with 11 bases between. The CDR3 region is CASSVGGLGTQYF. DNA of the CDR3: TGTGCCAGCAGCGTAGGGGGCCTGGGAACCCAGTACTTC.

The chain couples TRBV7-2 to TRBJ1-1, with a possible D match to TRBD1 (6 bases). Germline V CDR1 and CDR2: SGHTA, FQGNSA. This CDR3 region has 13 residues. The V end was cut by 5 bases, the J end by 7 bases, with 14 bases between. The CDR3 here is CASSARGGHEAFF. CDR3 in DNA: TGTGCCAGCAGCGCAAGGGGGGGTCATGAAGCTTTCTTT.

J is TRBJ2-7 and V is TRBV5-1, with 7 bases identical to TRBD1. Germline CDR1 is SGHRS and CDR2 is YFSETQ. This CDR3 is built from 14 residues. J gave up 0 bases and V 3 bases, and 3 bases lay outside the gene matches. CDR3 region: CASSSTGSSYEQYF. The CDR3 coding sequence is TGCGCCAGCAGCTCGACAGGGAGCTCCTACGAGCAGTACTTC.

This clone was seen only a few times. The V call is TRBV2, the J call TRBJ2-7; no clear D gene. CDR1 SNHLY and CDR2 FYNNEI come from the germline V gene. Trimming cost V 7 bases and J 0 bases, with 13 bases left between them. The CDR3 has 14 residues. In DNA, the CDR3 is TGTGCCAGCACCAACGGCTTTACCTCCTACGAGCAGTACTTC. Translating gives CASTNGFTSYEQYF.